Detailed here is one T cell receptor beta chain. Its antigen is still unknown. PCR primers comprised 60 Vbeta and 13 Jbeta primers. Method: immunoSEQ multiplex PCR; TCRdb's copy keeps in-frame clones and lacks some. This sample has around 150,000 clones, with 75% to 85% found just once. The data originate from a study of cytomegalovirus exposure and HLA in healthy donors. Study as a whole: Sequencing of some 190 million T cells in an earlier analysis found more than 100 million unique TCR beta sequences.

Germline V CDR1 and CDR2: SEHNR, FQNEAQ (reference sequence). V was pared by 5 bases and J by 7 bases, with 8 bases of the junction left unmatched. The CDR3 loop spans 14 amino acids. Study-wide results and caveats: For most TCR beta V segments, an earlier analysis put the productive rate at about 87% or about 30% of the time. Presence/absence analyses assumed roughly uniform sequencing depth across donors, which may not hold.

This chain joins TRBV7-9 and TRBJ1-5, with 7 bases identical to TRBD1. The origin of this receptor is a middle-aged man in good health and CMV-seropositive. The sample comprised PBMCs. CDR3 region: CASSPPGQRQPQHF. The DNA for the CDR3 is TGTGCCAGCAGCCCTCCGGGACAGAGACAGCCCCAGCATTTT.